The text below deals with one T cell receptor beta chain. The CDR3 sequence is 14 residues long. With 6 bases removed from V and 5 bases from J, the gap between germline ends came to 14 bases. The V gene's germline CDR1 is LNHDA and CDR2 SQIVND (reference sequence). This record comes from a study of blood T cell repertoires in COVID-19. TCRdb's table, derived via immunoSEQ multiplex PCR, lists solely in-frame clones and lacks some. The sample lists 70,000 or so clones, 76% occurring once. The clonotype was recovered from a man between 60 and 70 years old with COVID-19, enrolled during active disease. V gene TRBV19 combines with J gene TRBJ2-1; D might be TRBD2 (6 bases). Sequenced input: peripheral blood. CDR3 coding DNA: TGTGCCAGTAGGCCACCGGGACTGCACAATGAGCAGTTCTTC. This encodes CASRPPGLHNEQFF.